A single sample is the source of the 17 T cell receptor beta chains below, sequenced in a study of T-cell reconstitution after alpha-beta-depleted transplantation in children. TCRbeta library construction was performed incorporating unique molecular identifiers. TCRdb independently ran MiXCR on the PCR reads; one entry per CDR3 protein. Here the sample spans some 520,000 distinct CDR3 sequences, approximately 32% being singletons. Sequences were derived from PBMCs from the stem cell graft donor, sampled from the stem cell graft. These receptors came from a human donor who donated a stem cell graft to a child with aplastic anemia.

The rearrangement joins TRBV18 to TRBJ2-5; D not resolved. Per the germline V gene, CDR1 is KGHSH and CDR2 is LQKENI. V lost 3 bases and J 5 bases, leaving 7 bases between the germline ends. The CDR3 has 12 amino acids. DNA for the CDR3: TGTGCCAGCTCACCGGTCGAGGAGACCCAGTACTTC. Amino acid sequence: CASSPVEETQYF.

This clonotype came up a few times. The V call is TRBV5-1, the J call TRBJ2-2; no clear D. V was clipped by 1 base and J by 5 bases, with 12 bases between them. The germline CDR1 and CDR2 sequences are SGHRS and YFSETQ. CDR3 length equals 15 residues. DNA of the CDR3: TGCGCCAGCAGCTTGCCGGGCCTTTTTACCGGGGAGCTGTTTTTT. It codes for CASSLPGLFTGELFF.

This clonotype came up a few times. V is TRBV6-5 and J is TRBJ2-2, with a tentative D call TRBD1 (5 bases). Germline V gene lookup returns CDR1 MNHEY and CDR2 SVGAGI. The CDR3 covers 14 residues. V was clipped by 2 bases and J by 5 bases, with 9 bases between them. The chain's CDR3 is CASSYQGGTGELFF. CDR3 nucleotide sequence: TGTGCCAGCAGTTACCAGGGTGGGACCGGGGAGCTGTTTTTT.

The chain uses TRBV7-9 and TRBJ1-1; the D gene is possibly TRBD1 (5 bases). The V gene lost 2 bases and the J gene lost 0 bases, with 13 bases spanning the gap. Germline CDR1 reads SEHNR; CDR2 reads FQNEAQ (reference sequence). The CDR3 extends over 16 amino acids. In DNA form, the CDR3 reads TGTGCCAGCAGCTTACCGTCAGGACACATGAACACTGAAGCTTTCTTT. Translated, it gives CASSLPSGHMNTEAFF.

The chain links TRBV19 to TRBJ2-3; D is ambiguous. Germline CDR1 is LNHDA and CDR2 is SQIVND (reference sequence). Trimming took 4 bases from V and 2 from J, leaving 16 bases between them. The CDR3 loop spans 16 amino acids. CDR3 coding DNA: TGTGCCAGTAGTAGGGTCCGGGCGAGCTACACAGATACGCAGTATTTT. It codes for CASSRVRASYTDTQYF.

This clonotype was counted between two and nine times. The chain carries TRBV6-5 and TRBJ2-3; perhaps TRBD1 as D (5 bases). Trimming pared 4 bases from V and 3 bases from J, leaving 20 bases between. The CDR3 runs to 17 residues. Germline V lookup: CDR1 MNHEY, CDR2 SVGAGI. The CDR3 protein is CASSSFLDSQGTDTQYF. The CDR3, as DNA: TGTGCCAGCAGTTCGTTCCTCGACTCGCAGGGAACAGATACGCAGTATTTT.

V is TRBV6-5 and J is TRBJ2-5, with a tentative D call TRBD2 (5 bases). Germline assignment: CDR1 MNHEY and CDR2 SVGAGI. CDR3 length equals 14 residues. Trimming shortened V by 0 bases and J by 5 bases, and 10 bases separated the two germline ends. The CDR3 spells CASSYSIRGETQYF. The CDR3 DNA follows: TGTGCCAGCAGTTACTCGATTAGAGGGGAGACCCAGTACTTC.

The chain uses TRBV20-1 and TRBJ1-2; D call uncertain. Germline CDR1 is DFQATT and CDR2 is SNEGSKA (reference sequence). The CDR3 has 13 amino acids. The V end was cut by 1 base, the J end by 3 bases, with 9 bases between. The CDR3 is CSARVHGDYGYTF. The CDR3 nucleotides read TGCAGTGCTAGAGTTCACGGGGACTATGGCTACACCTTC.

The chain is built from TRBV20-1 and TRBJ2-1, with 11 bases lining up with TRBD2. Germline values: CDR1 DFQATT, CDR2 SNEGSKA (reference sequence). The CDR3 has 16 amino acids. The trim removed 4 bases at V and 3 bases at J, leaving 8 bases unmatched. The CDR3 protein is CSAISGRAQLYNEQFF. For the CDR3, the DNA is TGCAGTGCTATTAGCGGGAGGGCCCAGCTCTACAATGAGCAGTTCTTC.

This clonotype came up a few times. The chain is built from TRBV4-3 and TRBJ1-3; D gene uncertain. Trimming left V 0 bases short and J 0 bases short, with 9 bases between. CDR1 and CDR2 from the germline V gene are LGHNA and YSLEER. CDR3 size: 16 residues. CDR3 nucleotide sequence: TGCGCCAGCAGCCAAGATGCCAGGATCTCTGGAAACACCATATATTTT. This encodes CASSQDARISGNTIYF.

The chain links TRBV5-4 to TRBJ2-1, with 7 bases lining up with TRBD2. Germline CDR1 and CDR2: SGHNT and YYREEE (reference sequence). After removal of 2 bases from V and 5 bases from J, the junction contained 10 bases not matched to a gene. There are 16 residues in the CDR3. CDR3: CASSLGTTTGNNEQFF. The CDR3 DNA follows: TGTGCCAGCAGCTTAGGGACTACCACGGGGAACAATGAGCAGTTCTTC. Looking up the rest from reference TRBV5-4 and TRBJ2-1 gives the full variable domain: ETGVTQSPTHLIKTRGQQVTLRCSSQSGHNTVSWYQQALGQGPQFIFQYYREEENGRGNFPPRFSGLQFPNYSSELNVNALELDDSALYLCASSLGTTTGNNEQFFGPGTRLTVL.

This sequence joins TRBV4-3 and TRBJ2-7; 10 bases line up with TRBD2. The CDR3 is 16 amino acids. The germline gives CDR1 LGHNA, CDR2 YSLEER. V was clipped by 0 bases and J by 7 bases; unmatched bases: 9. The CDR3 spells CASSQDRASGSWEQYF. CDR3 DNA: TGCGCCAGCAGCCAAGATCGCGCTAGCGGGAGTTGGGAGCAGTACTTC.

This rearrangement joins TRBV7-2 to TRBJ2-7; 10 bases line up with TRBD1. CDR3 size: 14 residues. V dropped 5 bases and J dropped 7; count of bases not matched to a gene: 8. The germline V gene has CDR1 SGHTA and CDR2 FQGNSA. CDR3 residues: CASSRDRGRNEQYF. For the CDR3, the DNA is TGTGCCAGCAGCCGAGACAGGGGGCGGAATGAGCAGTACTTC.

The chain has TRBV6-2 or TRBV6-3 and TRBJ1-1; TRBD1 matches 9 bases. Germline V gene lookup returns CDR1 MNHEY and CDR2 SVGEGT. This CDR3 has 17 amino acids. The V segment lost 0 bases and the J segment 5 bases; nucleotides outside the gene matches: 10. The CDR3 DNA follows: TGTGCCAGCAGTTACTCCGATAACAGGGGGCGCGGAACTGAAGCTTTCTTT. Translation gives CASSYSDNRGRGTEAFF.

The sample holds a few counts of this clonotype. The CDR3: CASSPRTAPMNTEAFF. The CDR3 nucleotides are TGTGCCAGCAGCCCACGGACAGCCCCTATGAACACTGAAGCTTTCTTT. This chain uses TRBV7-9 with TRBJ1-1, with D maybe TRBD1 (6 bases). Germline V CDR1 and CDR2: SEHNR, FQNEAQ (reference sequence). V lost 5 bases and J 0 bases, leaving 16 bases between the germline ends. There are 16 residues in the CDR3.

This clonotype showed up just a few times. This chain uses TRBV5-6 with TRBJ2-1; TRBD2 matches 11 bases. The CDR3 is made up of 15 amino acids. V lost 2 bases and J lost 8; bases outside the gene matches: 6. Germline assignment: CDR1 SGHDT and CDR2 YYEEEE. DNA for the CDR3: TGTGCCAGCAGCTTTGTAGGACTAGCGGGCGATGAGCAGTTCTTC. This translates into CASSFVGLAGDEQFF.

CDR3 coding DNA: TGTGCCAGCAGTCCACCGGGACAGGCGAACACCGGGGAGCTGTTTTTT. Its protein is CASSPPGQANTGELFF. V gene TRBV6-1 combines with J gene TRBJ2-2; TRBD1 matches 8 bases. In germline, CDR1 is MNHNS, CDR2 SASEGT. The CDR3 totals 16 residues. The V and J ends lost 5 bases and 0 bases, in that order; junction bases with no gene match: 5.